A selection of T cell receptor beta chains follows, all from one sample in a study of CD8+CD57+ T cells in acquired aplastic anemia. MiXCR, run by TCRdb on the reads, gives a single entry per CDR3 protein. The sample consists of roughly 250,000 distinct CDR3 sequences, around 46% of them appearing once. Sequencing was done on a sample of sorted CD4+, CD8+, or CD8+CD57+ T cells (not recorded which) from PBMCs. These receptor sequences come from a human donor with aplastic anemia. Both conserved end residues are part of each CDR3. Each record gives: D gene, J gene, clone size, V gene, CDR3 DNA, CDR3 protein. The D gene is left open where the match is weak. Only part of the rows carry a size: once, few, many, or a class if the clone is expanded.

>TRBD1|TRBJ1-1|many|TRBV10-2
TGCGCCATCGGACAGGGCAAAGGGGTGAACACTGAAGCTTTCTTT
CAIGQGKGVNTEAFF
>NA|TRBJ1-1|NA|TRBV20-1
TGCAGTGCTAGTGACCCGAACACTGAAGCTTTCTTT
CSASDPNTEAFF
>NA|TRBJ1-2|NA|TRBV7-9
TGTGCCAGCAGCCTACCCACCCAGAATGGCTACACCTTC
CASSLPTQNGYTF
>NA|TRBJ2-5|NA|TRBV6-5
TGTGCCAGCAGCCCCTGGGCCTACCAAGAGACCCAGTACTTC
CASSPWAYQETQYF
>NA|TRBJ1-1|NA|TRBV10-1
TGCGCCAGCAGTGAGGAGGCCTTATGGACTGAAGCTTTCTTT
CASSEEALWTEAFF
>TRBD2|TRBJ2-1|NA|TRBV13
TGTGCCAGCAGACAAACACTAAGCGGGAAAGGGGATGAGCAGTTCTTC
CASRQTLSGKGDEQFF
>NA|TRBJ1-1|NA|TRBV9
TGTGCCAGCAGCTCCCCAACGGCGGCGAACACTGAAGCTTTCTTT
CASSSPTAANTEAFF
>TRBD1|TRBJ1-1|NA|TRBV29-1
TGCAGCGTTCGGAGGACAGGGAACACTGAAGCTTTCTTT
CSVRRTGNTEAFF
>TRBD1|TRBJ1-6|once|TRBV30
TGTGCCTGGAGGGCGAGGGGACAGACCTATAATTCACCCCTCCACTTT
CAWRARGQTYNSPLHF
>TRBD2|TRBJ2-7|NA|TRBV6-6
TGTGCCAGCCGGGGGGGCAACGAGCAGTACTTC
CASRGGNEQYF
>NA|TRBJ2-7|NA|TRBV29-1
TGCAGCGCTAGGGACGCGTCGGAGGAGCAGTACTTC
CSARDASEEQYF
>NA|TRBJ1-5|many|TRBV7-9
TGTGCCAGCAGCTTTTCCGGGGCAGCTGCCCAGCCCCAGCATTTT
CASSFSGAAAQPQHF
>NA|TRBJ1-2|many|TRBV6-5
TGTGCCACCCTGACAGCTAACTATGGCTACACCTTC
CATLTANYGYTF
>NA|TRBJ2-1|many|TRBV7-3
TGTGCCAGCAGCTACACTAGCAGGGCCGACAATGAGCAGTTCTTC
CASSYTSRADNEQFF
>NA|TRBJ1-3|many|TRBV7-9
TGTGCCAGCAGCCAAGACTTCAGGGAAGGGACGTCCGGAAACACCATATATTTT
CASSQDFREGTSGNTIYF
>TRBD2|TRBJ2-1|many|TRBV6-4
TGTGCCACCGGCGGTAGTCTAGCGGGGAACAATGAGCAGTTCTTC
CATGGSLAGNNEQFF
>NA|TRBJ2-5|NA|TRBV30
TGTGCCTGGAGTGTCGGGCTGGGGTGGCGAGAGACCCAGTACTTC
CAWSVGLGWRETQYF
>NA|TRBJ2-2|NA|TRBV27
TGTGCCTGCAGTTTCGGGGCGGCCGGGGAGCTGTTTTTT
CACSFGAAGELFF
>TRBD2|TRBJ2-7|NA|TRBV7-2
TGTGCCAGCAGCACGGGACTAGCGAGCGAGCAGTACTTC
CASSTGLASEQYF
>NA|TRBJ1-2|NA|TRBV29-1
TGCAGCGTTGAAGACCCAGGGTACAATGGCTACACCTTC
CSVEDPGYNGYTF
>NA|TRBJ1-1|NA|TRBV10-3
TGTGCCATCAAGGCAGACATTATGAGCACTGAAGCTTTCTTT
CAIKADIMSTEAFF
>NA|TRBJ1-1|NA|TRBV20-1
TGCAGTGCTCCCCGTTCCCGGGGCACTGAAGCTTTCTTT
CSAPRSRGTEAFF
>TRBD1|TRBJ1-6|NA|TRBV19
TGTGCCAGTAGTACGGGAGGGCAGGGGGCGGATTCACCCCTCCACTTT
CASSTGGQGADSPLHF